This section outlines one T cell receptor (beta chain) sequence together with its context. The template, approximately 500 ng total RNA, yielded TCR beta cDNA made with a constant-region primer. Sequencing libraries for TCR beta derived from three nested multiplex PCR rounds that used slightly modified ARM-PCR. The first two PCR rounds, approximately 10 cycles each, used TRBV1-TRBV30 forward primers and a C-beta reverse primer. One entry per CDR3 protein results from TCRdb running MiXCR on the multiplex PCR reads. Of roughly 100,000 distinct CDR3 sequences detected, around three quarters appear once; the ten largest clones hold 7.5% to 10%. Trimming removed 7 bases at V and 12 bases at J, with 21 bases between. CDR3 size: 13 residues. Germline V lookup: CDR1 SGHNT, CDR2 YYREEE (reference sequence). Unsorted bulk tissue (roughly 17-32 mg) underwent RNA and DNA co-extraction. The data belong to a study of tumor-infiltrating lymphocytes in primary liver carcinoma. Whole-study context: Patients were men and women aged 30 to 69 years.

The rearrangement uses TRBV5-4 and TRBJ2-3; D is perhaps TRBD1 or TRBD2 (5 bases each). The specimen was liver tumor tissue from sampling region 5. Stated subset: tumor region T5, tumor centre. The receptor was derived from a woman in her sixties or seventies with primary liver carcinoma and hepatitis B virus infection. CDR3 in amino acids: CASQGPLADRQYF. CDR3 coding DNA: TGTGCCAGCCAGGGACCTTTGGCAGATAGACAGTATTTT.